This T cell receptor (beta chain) was obtained from a study of identifying expanded T cells in peripheral blood. The CDR3 spans 17 residues. J gave up 3 bases and V 4 bases, and 12 bases lay outside the gene matches. CDR1 is SGHRS and CDR2 is YFSETQ in the germline V gene. Profiled with immunoSEQ multiplex PCR; TCRdb holds only in-frame clones, not every one. The data hold more than 75,000 clones, with roughly 90% observed a single time. Findings of the study overall: Differentially abundant clones: about 1.3 between replicates, around 17 at around 14 days, less than 20 at four.

With regard to this clone: As yet, its antigen is unknown.

The TCR originated in a person between 18 and 75 years old in good health. The sequencing sample was made of blood. The J gene is TRBJ1-3, the V gene TRBV5-1; 8 positions match TRBD1. CDR3 coding DNA: TGCGCCAGCAGCCGCGGACAGGGACTTGGTAGTGGAAACACCATATATTTT. Translated, it gives CASSRGQGLGSGNTIYF.